These T cell receptor beta chains were read from a single sample in a study of OX40 agonist ivuxolimab in advanced cancers. Clones were read by immunoSEQ multiplex PCR, and TCRdb kept only the in-frame ones, dropping some. The sample holds around 100,000 clones, 85% to 90% seen once. The sample in question was CD4+ or CD8+ T cells sorted from blood, obtained in a trial of the OX40 agonist ivuxolimab. Source of these receptors: an adult with an advanced solid tumor such as melanoma, head and neck, liver or kidney cancer. The CDR3 runs from the conserved cysteine through the conserved F or W. A D gene is named only where the DNA matches it firmly. Some rows mark clone size as missing; the rest say once, few, many or name a class of expanded clone.

d_call,v_call,clone_size,j_call,cdr3_nt,cdr3_aa
.,TRBV11-2,.,TRBJ1-3,TGTGCCAGCAGCTCGGAGGGGACTGGAAACACCATATATTTT,CASSSEGTGNTIYF
.,TRBV4-1,.,TRBJ1-2,TGCGCCAGCAGCCTTGCGGGGGCTAACTATGGCTACACCTTC,CASSLAGANYGYTF
.,TRBV5-4,.,TRBJ2-7,TGTGCCAGCAGCTTGGACAGGAGAAACTACGAGCAGTACTTC,CASSLDRRNYEQYF
TRBD2,TRBV18,.,TRBJ2-7,TGTGCCAGCTCCCTAGCGGGGGTGTCCTACGAGCAGTACTTC,CASSLAGVSYEQYF
.,TRBV9,.,TRBJ1-1,TGTGCCAGCAGCCCCCAGGGGAGGGGGTACACTGAAGCTTTCTTT,CASSPQGRGYTEAFF
.,TRBV15,.,TRBJ1-2,TGTGCCACCAGCAGAGCGGGAACGGACTATGGCTACACCTTC,CATSRAGTDYGYTF
TRBD2,TRBV27,.,TRBJ2-7,TGTGCCAGCAGTTTAAGCGGGGGGGCAGCCTACGAGCAGTACTTC,CASSLSGGAAYEQYF
TRBD2,TRBV25-1,once,TRBJ2-5,TGTGCCAGCAGTGACCCGGGACTAGCGGTAGAGACCCAGTACTTC,CASSDPGLAVETQYF
.,TRBV18,.,TRBJ2-7,TGTGCCAGCTCAACCGGACACTACGAGCAGTACTTC,CASSTGHYEQYF
TRBD2,TRBV19,.,TRBJ2-1,TGTGCCAGTAGTATAGTAACTAGCGGGAGCTCCTACAATGAGCAGTTCTTC,CASSIVTSGSSYNEQFF
TRBD2,TRBV6-6,.,TRBJ2-7,TGTGCCAGCAGTTACAGGATGGCGGGAGGCTCCTACGAGCAGTACTTC,CASSYRMAGGSYEQYF
.,TRBV30,.,TRBJ2-3,TGTGCCTGGGGGGCCGGGGATACGCAGTATTTT,CAWGAGDTQYF
.,TRBV18,.,TRBJ2-7,TGTGCCAGCTCACCCTCCGACACGTACGAGCAGTACTTC,CASSPSDTYEQYF
.,TRBV6-5,.,TRBJ1-1,TGTGCCAGCAGGCTTCCGGGTGATGGCACTGAAGCTTTCTTT,CASRLPGDGTEAFF
.,TRBV7-8,few,TRBJ2-1,TGTGCCAGCAGCCTGGGGCGGGCACGGCAGTTCTTC,CASSLGRARQFF
.,TRBV30,.,TRBJ2-3,TGTGCCTGGAGTGTAGGAGATACGCAGTATTTT,CAWSVGDTQYF
.,TRBV7-8,few,TRBJ1-6,TGTGCCAGCAGCTTAGTCATGAGCAATTCACCCCTCCACTTT,CASSLVMSNSPLHF
TRBD2,TRBV15,.,TRBJ2-1,TGTGCCACCGGCGGGGGTGGGGAAGGGTGGAATGAGCAGTTCTTC,CATGGGGEGWNEQFF
.,TRBV9,.,TRBJ2-5,TGTGCCAGCAGCGACAGGGATGGGGTTGGGGTCCCTGGGCAGTACTTC,CASSDRDGVGVPGQYF
.,TRBV5-4,.,TRBJ2-5,TGTGCCAGCAGCGGTGTGGTCGGGACTGCTGCCTCCGGGACCCAGTACTTC,CASSGVVGTAASGTQYF
TRBD1,TRBV5-1,.,TRBJ2-2,TGCGCCAGCAGCTTCTCCAGGGGGCTGGACACCGGGGAGCTGTTTTTT,CASSFSRGLDTGELFF
TRBD1,TRBV11-2,.,TRBJ2-7,TGTGCCAGCAGCTTGTGGCAGGGGGCGAACGAGCAGTACTTC,CASSLWQGANEQYF
.,TRBV15,.,TRBJ2-7,TGTGCCACCAGCTCCCCCGGCGTCAGGGAGTACGAGCAGTACTTC,CATSSPGVREYEQYF
.,TRBV4-2,.,TRBJ1-2,TGTGCCAGCAGCCCTCAGGAGGCAGGGGAATACTACACCTTC,CASSPQEAGEYYTF
.,TRBV29-1,.,TRBJ2-3,TGCAGCGGCCTGGGGGCTCCAGATACGCAGTATTTT,CSGLGAPDTQYF
.,TRBV7-2,.,TRBJ2-3,TGTGCCAGCAGCTTAGTCCCGGATACATACACAGATACGCAGTATTTT,CASSLVPDTYTDTQYF
.,TRBV20-1,.,TRBJ2-3,TGCAGTGCTAGGGGAGGGTATTTT,CSARGGYF
.,TRBV5-1,.,TRBJ1-4,TGCGCCAGCAGCTTTGGGAACAGGGAAGAAAAACTGTTTTTT,CASSFGNREEKLFF
TRBD2,TRBV9,.,TRBJ2-5,TGTGCCAGCAGCCCGTGGGGCGGGAGTAGGAGCGAGACCCAGTACTTC,CASSPWGGSRSETQYF
TRBD2,TRBV6-5,.,TRBJ2-1,TGTGCCAGCAGTTACATAGCGGGGGGCCACGGTGAGCAGTTCTTC,CASSYIAGGHGEQFF
.,TRBV6-6,.,TRBJ2-7,TGTGCCAGCAGTTATCACCTCTCCTACGAGCAGTACTTC,CASSYHLSYEQYF
.,TRBV6-1,.,TRBJ2-7,TGTGCCAGCAGTCCGAAACCCTACGAGCAGTACTTC,CASSPKPYEQYF
.,TRBV19,.,TRBJ1-1,TGTGCCAGTAGTACGGGACTGAACACTGAAGCTTTCTTT,CASSTGLNTEAFF
TRBD1,TRBV6-5,.,TRBJ2-7,TGTGCCAGCAGTAAGACAGGGGGTGCGCAGTACTTC,CASSKTGGAQYF
.,TRBV28,few,TRBJ1-5,TGTGCCAGCAGTGTCGGCCCCCAGCCCCAGCATTTT,CASSVGPQPQHF
TRBD2,TRBV19,.,TRBJ2-5,TGTGCCAGTAGTATGTCGGGGGGGCTGGAGACCCAGTACTTC,CASSMSGGLETQYF
.,TRBV6-6,.,TRBJ2-2,TGTGCCAGCAGTTACTCGGGGGGCGGGGAGCTGTTTTTT,CASSYSGGGELFF
.,TRBV19,.,TRBJ2-1,TGTGCCAGTAGTACCCGGACAGTACACAATGAGCAGTTCTTC,CASSTRTVHNEQFF
.,TRBV9,few,TRBJ2-1,TGTGCCAGCAGCGTAGGGGTAGGGGGGCAGTTCTTC,CASSVGVGGQFF
.,TRBV5-1,.,TRBJ2-3,TGCGCCAGCAGCTTGGAATCGGGCAGCACAGATACGCAGTATTTT,CASSLESGSTDTQYF
.,TRBV6-1,.,TRBJ1-2,TGTGCCAGCAGTGAAGCTTCCAGAAGCTATGGCTACACCTTC,CASSEASRSYGYTF
.,TRBV13,.,TRBJ1-3,TGTGCCAGCAGCTTAAATCTTCGAGGGGACACCATATATTTT,CASSLNLRGDTIYF
.,TRBV28,.,TRBJ2-7,TGTGCCAGCAGTTTGGCCGGGAGTAAGTACGAGCAGTACTTC,CASSLAGSKYEQYF
.,TRBV27,.,TRBJ2-3,TGTGCCAGCAAAAAAATGGGTACAGGGCGGGCAGATACGCAGTATTTT,CASKKMGTGRADTQYF
TRBD1,TRBV13,.,TRBJ1-5,TGTGCCAGCAGCTTAGGACAGGGGGCGGGTCAGCCCCAGCATTTT,CASSLGQGAGQPQHF
.,TRBV5-1,.,TRBJ2-3,TGCGCCAGCAGCTTTGAGCGGGCCAGCACAGATACGCAGTATTTT,CASSFERASTDTQYF
.,TRBV5-4,.,TRBJ1-1,TGTGCCAGCAGCTTGGAGTCACCCAACACTGAAGCTTTCTTT,CASSLESPNTEAFF
TRBD2,TRBV5-1,.,TRBJ2-3,TGCGCCAGCAGCCAGACTAGCAGCACAGATACGCAGTATTTT,CASSQTSSTDTQYF
.,TRBV29-1,.,TRBJ2-1,TGCAGCGTTGGACCGGACTTGTCCTACAATGAGCAGTTCTTC,CSVGPDLSYNEQFF
TRBD2,TRBV5-1,.,TRBJ2-5,TGCGCCAGCAGCTTCCCAGCGGGACTAGCGGGAGGGAGGTCAGTAGAGACCCAGTACTTC,CASSFPAGLAGGRSVETQYF
.,TRBV2,.,TRBJ2-6,TGTGCCAGCAGAGGGGCCTGGGGGACACCAACCTCTGGGGCCAACGTCCTGACTTTC,CASRGAWGTPTSGANVLTF
TRBD2,TRBV2,.,TRBJ2-7,TGTGCCAACCGACTAGCGGGGTCGAGCTCCTACGAGCAGTACTTC,CANRLAGSSSYEQYF
.,TRBV27,.,TRBJ1-2,TGTGCCAGCAGTTTAGCGAGGAGGGGTTATGGCTACACCTTC,CASSLARRGYGYTF
.,TRBV13,.,TRBJ1-2,TGTGCCAGCAGCCCAGGCGGGGGGCTCTATGGCTACACCTTC,CASSPGGGLYGYTF
TRBD1,TRBV19,.,TRBJ1-1,TGTGCCAGTAGTATAGATCCGGGACAGCACTACACTGAAGCTTTCTTT,CASSIDPGQHYTEAFF
TRBD1,TRBV28,.,TRBJ2-7,TGTGCCAGCAGTTTAGCAGGGGGCATATACGAGCAGTACTTC,CASSLAGGIYEQYF
.,TRBV7-2,.,TRBJ1-5,TGTGCCAGCAGCGCCCAGACAGGTATCAATCAGCCCCAGCATTTT,CASSAQTGINQPQHF
.,TRBV21-1,.,TRBJ2-5,TGTGCCAGCAGCCAGGGGACCCAGTACTTC,CASSQGTQYF
.,TRBV9,.,TRBJ2-7,TGTGCCAGCAGCGTAGCGACGGGGTCTGGGGGGGCCCCCTACGAGCAGTACTTC,CASSVATGSGGAPYEQYF